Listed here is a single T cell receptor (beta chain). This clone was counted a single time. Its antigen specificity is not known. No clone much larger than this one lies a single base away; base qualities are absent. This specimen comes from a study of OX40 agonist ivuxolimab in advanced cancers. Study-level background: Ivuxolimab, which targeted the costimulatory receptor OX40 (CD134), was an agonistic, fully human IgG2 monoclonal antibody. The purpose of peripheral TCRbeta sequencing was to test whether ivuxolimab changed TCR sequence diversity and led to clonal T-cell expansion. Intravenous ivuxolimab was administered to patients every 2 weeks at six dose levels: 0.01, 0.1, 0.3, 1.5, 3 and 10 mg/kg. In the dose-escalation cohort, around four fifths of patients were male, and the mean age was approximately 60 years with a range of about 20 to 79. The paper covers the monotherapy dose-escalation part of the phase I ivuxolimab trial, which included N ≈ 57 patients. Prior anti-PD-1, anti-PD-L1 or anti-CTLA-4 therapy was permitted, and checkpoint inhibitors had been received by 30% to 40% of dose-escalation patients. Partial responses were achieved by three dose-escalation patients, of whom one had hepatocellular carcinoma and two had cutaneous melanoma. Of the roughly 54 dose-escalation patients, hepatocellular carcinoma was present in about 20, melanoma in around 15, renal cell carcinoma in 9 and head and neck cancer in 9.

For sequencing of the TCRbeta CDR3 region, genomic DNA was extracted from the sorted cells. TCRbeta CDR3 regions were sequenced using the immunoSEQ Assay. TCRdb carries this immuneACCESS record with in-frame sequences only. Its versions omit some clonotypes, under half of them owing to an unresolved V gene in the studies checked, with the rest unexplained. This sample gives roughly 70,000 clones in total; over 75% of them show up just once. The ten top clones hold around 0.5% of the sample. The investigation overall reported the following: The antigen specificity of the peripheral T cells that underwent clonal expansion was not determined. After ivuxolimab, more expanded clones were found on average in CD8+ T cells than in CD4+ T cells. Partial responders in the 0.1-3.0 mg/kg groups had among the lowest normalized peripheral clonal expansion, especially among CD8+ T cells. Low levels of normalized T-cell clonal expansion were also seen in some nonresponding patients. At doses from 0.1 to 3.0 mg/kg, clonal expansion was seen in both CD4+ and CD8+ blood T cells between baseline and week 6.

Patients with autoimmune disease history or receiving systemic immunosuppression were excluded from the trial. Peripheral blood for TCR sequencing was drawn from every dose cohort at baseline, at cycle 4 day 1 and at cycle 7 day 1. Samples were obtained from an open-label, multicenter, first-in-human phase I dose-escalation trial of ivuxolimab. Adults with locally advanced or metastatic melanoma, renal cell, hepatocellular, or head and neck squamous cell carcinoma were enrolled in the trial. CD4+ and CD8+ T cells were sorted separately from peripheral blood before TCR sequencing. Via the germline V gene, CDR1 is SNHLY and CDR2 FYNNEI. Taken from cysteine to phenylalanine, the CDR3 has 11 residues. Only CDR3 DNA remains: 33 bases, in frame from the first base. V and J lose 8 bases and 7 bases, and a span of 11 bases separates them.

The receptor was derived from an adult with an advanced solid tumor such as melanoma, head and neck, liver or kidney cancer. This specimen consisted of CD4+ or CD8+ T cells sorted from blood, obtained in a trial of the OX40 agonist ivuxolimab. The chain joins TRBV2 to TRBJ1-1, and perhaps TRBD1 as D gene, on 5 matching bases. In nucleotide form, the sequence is TGTGCCAGCCGACGGGGCGGTGAAGCTTTCTTT. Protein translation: CASRRGGEAFF.